This T cell receptor (beta chain) was found in a study of blood T cells in healthy people across ages. The germline V gene encodes CDR1 SGHTA and CDR2 FQGNSA. This CDR3 is 13 amino acids long. Next came a second PCR, run for about 7 to 12 cycles, which used a sample-barcoded 5' primer along with a J-beta primer mix. TCRdb analysed the 5' RACE reads with MiXCR anew, one entry per CDR3 protein. Of 700,000 or so distinct CDR3 sequences detected, roughly two fifths appear once; the ten largest clones hold about 30%. To note about this clonotype: Its ends do not fully match the called genes, so a read error is possible.

The chain has TRBV7-2 and TRBJ2-3; 8 positions agree with TRBD2. This clonotype was sampled from a man older than 75 in good health. Sequences were obtained from blood. The CDR3 here is CSGAGGRTDTQYF. The DNA for the CDR3 is TGCAGTGGCGCGGGAGGCCGCACAGATACGCAGTATTTT.